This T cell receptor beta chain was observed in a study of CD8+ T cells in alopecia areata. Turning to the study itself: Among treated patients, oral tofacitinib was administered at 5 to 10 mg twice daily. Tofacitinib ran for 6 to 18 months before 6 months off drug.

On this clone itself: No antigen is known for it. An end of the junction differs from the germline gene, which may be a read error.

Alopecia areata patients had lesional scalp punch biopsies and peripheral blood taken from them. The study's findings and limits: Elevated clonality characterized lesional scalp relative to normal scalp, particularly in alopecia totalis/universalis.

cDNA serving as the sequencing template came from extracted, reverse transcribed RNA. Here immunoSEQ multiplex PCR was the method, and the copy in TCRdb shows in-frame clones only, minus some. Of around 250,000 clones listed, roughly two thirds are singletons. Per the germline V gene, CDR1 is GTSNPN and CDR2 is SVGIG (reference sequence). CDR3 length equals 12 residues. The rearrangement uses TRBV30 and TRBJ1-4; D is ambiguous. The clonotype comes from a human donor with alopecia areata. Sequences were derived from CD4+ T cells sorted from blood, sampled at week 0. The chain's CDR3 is CAWRGVSENLFF. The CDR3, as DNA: TGTGCCTGGAGGGGAGTGAGCGAAAATCTGTTTTTT.